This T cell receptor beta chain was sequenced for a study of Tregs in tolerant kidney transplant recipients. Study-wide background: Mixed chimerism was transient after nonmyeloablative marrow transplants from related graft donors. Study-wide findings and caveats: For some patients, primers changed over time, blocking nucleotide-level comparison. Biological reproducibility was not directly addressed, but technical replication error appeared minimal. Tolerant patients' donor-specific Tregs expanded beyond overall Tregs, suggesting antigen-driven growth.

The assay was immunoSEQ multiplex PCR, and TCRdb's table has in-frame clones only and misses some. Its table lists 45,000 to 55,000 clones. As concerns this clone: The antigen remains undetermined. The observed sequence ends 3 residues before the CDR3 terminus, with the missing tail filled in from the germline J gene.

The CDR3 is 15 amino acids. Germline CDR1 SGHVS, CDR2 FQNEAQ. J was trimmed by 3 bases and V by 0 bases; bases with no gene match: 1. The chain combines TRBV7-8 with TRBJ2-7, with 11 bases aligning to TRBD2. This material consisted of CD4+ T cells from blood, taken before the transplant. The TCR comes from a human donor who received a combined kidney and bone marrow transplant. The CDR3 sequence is CASSLALAGDYEQYF. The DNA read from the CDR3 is TGTGCCAGCAGCTTAGCACTAGCGGGAGACTACGAG.